One sample yielded the 14 T cell receptor beta chains listed below, sequenced in a study of blood T cell repertoires in COVID-19 (TCRdb year 2020). Library preparation used the immunoSEQ multiplex PCR assay. TCRdb limited this immuneACCESS table to in-frame rearrangements with V and J called. A share of clones is missing; checked studies link under half to unresolved V genes, and the rest is unexplained. This sample has some 270,000 clones in its table, and approximately 85% of those were observed once. Around 9.8% of the sample rests with the top ten. Sequenced: PBMCs or T cells enriched from blood (not recorded which). The receptor source for this set is a woman between 45 and 65 years old with acute COVID-19.

Comments on this clone: At one end, the junction sequence differs from germline, possibly due to a read error. The chain uses TRBV18 and TRBJ1-2; 8 bases agree with TRBD1. The CDR3 loop spans 14 amino acids. Germline assignment: CDR1 KGHSH and CDR2 LQKENI. The CDR3 region is CASSPGQELYGYTF. In nucleotides, the CDR3 is TGTGCCAGTTCACCGGGACAGGAGTTATATGGCTACACCTTC. Looking up the rest from reference TRBV18 and TRBJ1-2 gives the full variable domain: NAGVMQNPRHLVRRRGQEARLRCSPMKGHSHVYWYRQLPEEGLKFMVYLQKENIIDESGMPKERFSAEFPKEGPSILRIQQVVRGDSAAYFCASSPGQELYGYTFGSGTRLTVV.

The count of this clone is one. J is TRBJ2-5 and V is TRBV6-5; 8 bases fit TRBD1. V lost 5 bases and J lost 5; bases outside the gene matches: 4. CDR1 is MNHEY and CDR2 is SVGAGI in the germline V gene. This CDR3 contains 13 residues. The CDR3 protein is CASSRTGWETQYF. DNA of the CDR3: TGTGCCAGCAGTCGGACAGGGTGGGAGACCCAGTACTTC.

The V call is TRBV19, the J call TRBJ1-5; D not resolved. In germline, CDR1 is LNHDA, CDR2 SQIVND (reference sequence). The ends were cut back, 0 bases at V and 7 bases at J, with 4 bases in the middle. The CDR3 has 12 residues. The CDR3 DNA is TGTGCCAGTAGTATAGAAAGCCAGCCCCAGCATTTT. It translates to CASSIESQPQHF.

The chain combines TRBV4-3 with TRBJ1-1; D is perhaps TRBD1 (6 bases). The CDR3 covers 15 residues. Trimming stripped 4 bases from V and 4 bases from J, with 16 bases between. Germline values: CDR1 LGHNA, CDR2 YSLEER. The CDR3 reads CASSLDRFSITEAFF. Here the CDR3 DNA reads TGCGCCAGCAGCCTAGACAGGTTCAGTATCACTGAAGCTTTCTTT.

This clone has a handful of counts. V is TRBV15 and J is TRBJ2-3, with D maybe TRBD1 (5 bases). The germline V gene encodes CDR1 LNHNV and CDR2 YYDKDF (reference sequence). V lost 0 bases and J lost 6, with 10 bases in between. The CDR3 is made up of 14 amino acids. The CDR3 DNA reads TGTGCCACCAGCAGAGAACAGGCCGGGGATACGCAGTATTTT. Its translation is CATSREQAGDTQYF. Combining the CDR3 with reference TRBV15 and TRBJ2-3 gives the whole variable domain DAMVIQNPRYQVTQFGKPVTLSCSQTLNHNVMYWYQQKSSQAPKLLFHYYDKDFNNEADTPDNFQSRRPNTSFCFLDIRSPGLGDTAMYLCATSREQAGDTQYFGPGTRLTVL.

V is TRBV5-1 and J is TRBJ2-2, with D perhaps matching TRBD1 (6 bases). The CDR3 has 15 amino acids. V shed 4 bases and J shed 3 bases, with 13 bases lying between them. Germline V gene lookup returns CDR1 SGHRS and CDR2 YFSETQ. The chain's CDR3 is CASSILPGDTGELFF. DNA of the CDR3: TGCGCCAGCAGCATATTGCCAGGGGACACCGGGGAGCTGTTTTTT. Looking up the rest from reference TRBV5-1 and TRBJ2-2 gives the full variable domain: KAGVTQTPRYLIKTRGQQVTLSCSPISGHRSVSWYQQTPGQGLQFLFEYFSETQRNKGNFPGRFSGRQFSNSRSEMNVSTLELGDSALYLCASSILPGDTGELFFGEGSRLTVL.

The V and J genes are TRBV4-1 and TRBJ1-2; D may be TRBD1 (5 bases). Germline V gene data show CDR1 as MGHRA and CDR2 as YSYEKL. V was trimmed by 2 bases and J by 7 bases, leaving 11 bases between them. The CDR3 loop spans 13 amino acids. The CDR3 protein is CASSQSGLGGYTF. The CDR3 bases are TGCGCCAGCAGCCAATCAGGGCTAGGTGGCTACACCTTC.

This clone was observed a single time. The chain uses TRBV5-5 and TRBJ1-1; 10 bases line up with TRBD1. There are 16 residues in the CDR3. V dropped 4 bases and J dropped 1; count of bases not matched to a gene: 7. CDR1 is SGHKS, CDR2 YYEKEE, per germline (reference sequence). CDR3 DNA sequence: TGTGCCAGCAGCCCGCGGGACAGGGGTCCGAACACTGAAGCTTTCTTT. Protein product: CASSPRDRGPNTEAFF.

This clone was seen more than once but under ten times. The chain carries TRBV7-9 and TRBJ1-5, with TRBD1 matching 7 bases. J lost 0 bases, V lost 5 bases, and 13 bases had no gene match. Looked up from germline, CDR1 is SEHNR and CDR2 is FQNEAQ (reference sequence). The CDR3 sequence is 18 residues long. This CDR3 is CASSNSGQQYPSNQPQHF. The CDR3 coding sequence is TGTGCCAGCAGCAACTCGGGACAGCAGTACCCTAGCAATCAGCCCCAGCATTTT. Supplemented by reference TRBV7-9 and TRBJ1-5, the full variable domain reads DTGVSQNPRHKITKRGQNVTFRCDPISEHNRLYWYRQTLGQGPEFLTYFQNEAQLEKSRLLSDRFSAERPKGSFSTLEIQRTEQGDSAMYLCASSNSGQQYPSNQPQHFGDGTRLSIL.

The rearrangement links TRBV11-2 to TRBJ1-1, with 8 positions matching TRBD1. The length of the CDR3 is 15 residues. The J segment lost 3 bases and the V segment lost 4 bases, leaving 7 bases of the junction unmatched. Germline loops: CDR1 SGHAT, CDR2 FQNNGV. The CDR3 sequence: CASSSGQGWDTEAFF. The CDR3 DNA reads as TGTGCCAGCAGCTCAGGACAGGGTTGGGACACTGAAGCTTTCTTT.

This clone was recorded only once. The rearrangement uses TRBV11-2 and TRBJ1-2; 7 positions match TRBD1. CDR3 length: 14 residues. The germline V gene has CDR1 SGHAT and CDR2 FQNNGV. Germline trimming cut 5 bases from V and 7 bases from J; bases unmatched to any gene: 10. The DNA of the CDR3 is TGTGCCAGCAGCAACAGGGGAGGACAAGGTGGCTACACCTTC. Its protein is CASSNRGGQGGYTF.

This rearrangement joins TRBV6-1 to TRBJ2-2; 14 bases align to TRBD2. The CDR3 totals 19 residues. CDR1 is MNHNS and CDR2 is SASEGT in the germline V gene. Unmatched junction bases numbered 4, after V lost 1 base and J lost 0 bases. CDR3 bases: TGTGCCAGCAGTGAAGAGTGGACTAGCGGGGGGACGAACACCGGGGAGCTGTTTTTT. Amino acid sequence: CASSEEWTSGGTNTGELFF.

V and J are TRBV29-1 and TRBJ1-2, with D maybe TRBD1 (5 bases). Germline CDR1 SQVTM, CDR2 ANQGSEA. V shed 6 bases and J shed 3 bases, with 14 bases lying between them. CDR3 length: 13 amino acids. The DNA for the CDR3 is TGCAGCGTAACAAAGGGCAGGGACTATGGCTACACCTTC. It translates to CSVTKGRDYGYTF.

V gene TRBV2 combines with J gene TRBJ2-5; 7 bases fit TRBD2. V dropped 2 bases and J dropped 4; count of bases not matched to a gene: 13. Germline loops: CDR1 SNHLY, CDR2 FYNNEI. This CDR3 has 17 amino acids. Here the CDR3 DNA reads TGTGCCAGCAGTGAAATGCTCGGGGGGTATCGTCGAGAGACCCAGTACTTC. Amino acid sequence: CASSEMLGGYRRETQYF.